These 8 T cell receptor beta chains originate from one sample sequenced in a study of blood T cell repertoires in COVID-19. Sequencing was performed with immunoSEQ multiplex PCR; in TCRdb, only in-frame clones are kept and a portion is missing. The sample has about 140,000 clones, around 79% seen once. Sequenced sample: PBMCs or T cells enriched from blood (not recorded which). The receptors stem from a woman between 50 and 59 years old who had recovered from COVID-19.

CDR3 sequence: CASSSQGGEGNTEAFF. In DNA, the CDR3 is TGTGCCAGCAGTTCCCAGGGTGGGGAAGGCAACACTGAAGCTTTCTTT. The V and J genes are TRBV28 and TRBJ1-1; tentatively, D is TRBD1 (5 bases). Trimming removed 4 bases at V and 2 bases at J, with 17 bases between. There are 16 residues in the CDR3. From germline, CDR1 is MDHEN and CDR2 SYDVKM. Supplemented by reference TRBV28 and TRBJ1-1, the full variable domain reads DVKVTQSSRYLVKRTGEKVFLECVQDMDHENMFWYRQDPGLGLRLIYFSYDVKMKEKGDIPEGYSVSREKKERFSLILESASTNQTSMYLCASSSQGGEGNTEAFFGQGTRLTVV.

This clone was seen more than once but under ten times. The genes are TRBV2 and TRBJ1-1; D is unclear. V lost 3 bases and J 0 bases, leaving 8 bases between the germline ends. The CDR3 has 14 residues. CDR1 is SNHLY and CDR2 is FYNNEI in the germline V gene. Here the CDR3 DNA reads TGTGCCAGCAGTGAGAACGGGATGAACACTGAAGCTTTCTTT. It encodes CASSENGMNTEAFF.

Here the CDR3 reads CASSLNRFSNQPQHF. In DNA, the CDR3 is TGTGCCAGCAGTTTGAACAGGTTTAGCAATCAGCCCCAGCATTTT. V gene TRBV28 combines with J gene TRBJ1-5; D is perhaps TRBD1 (5 bases). V lost 3 bases and J lost 0, with 9 bases in between. CDR1 and CDR2 (germline): MDHEN, SYDVKM. The CDR3 contains 15 residues.

This rearrangement joins TRBV7-9 to TRBJ1-4; D remains ambiguous. CDR1 is SEHNR and CDR2 is FQNEAQ in the germline V gene (reference sequence). This CDR3 is built from 12 residues. The V end was cut by 8 bases, the J end by 5 bases, with 9 bases between. The CDR3 is CASDRGNEKLFF. The DNA of the CDR3 is TGTGCCAGCGACCGAGGGAATGAAAAACTGTTTTTT.

The chain carries TRBV10-1 and TRBJ2-5; 10 nucleotides match TRBD2. There are 15 residues in the CDR3. CDR1 and CDR2 from the germline V gene are WNHNN and SYGVQD (reference sequence). V lost 5 bases and J lost 4; bases outside the gene matches: 7. CDR3 region: CASSPSGGSRETQYF. Here the CDR3 DNA reads TGCGCCAGCAGTCCTAGCGGGGGCTCTCGAGAGACCCAGTACTTC.

The gene calls are TRBV7-8 and TRBJ1-1; a possible D gene is TRBD1 (6 bases). Germline lookup yields CDR1 SGHVS and CDR2 FQNEAQ. The CDR3 length is 15 residues. V dropped 5 bases and J dropped 1 base, with 14 bases sitting between them. The CDR3 sequence is CASSPARGANTEAFF. CDR3 nucleotide sequence: TGTGCCAGCAGCCCCGCCAGGGGAGCGAACACTGAAGCTTTCTTT.

This clone was recorded a few times. This sample includes further DNA sequences coding for the same CDR3. The chain uses TRBV3-1 (or the pseudogene TRBV3-2) and TRBJ2-7; TRBD2 matches 9 bases. Germline V gene lookup returns CDR1 LGHDT and CDR2 YNNKEL (reference sequence). Germline trimming cut 7 bases from V and 3 bases from J; bases unmatched to any gene: 1. The CDR3 contains 12 residues. The CDR3 reads CASKAGGYEQYF. The CDR3 nucleotides read TGTGCCAGCAAAGCGGGAGGCTACGAGCAGTACTTC.

This clone has ten or more counts. V gene TRBV11-3 combines with J gene TRBJ2-7, with no clear D. The V gene lost 1 base and the J gene lost 3 bases, with 7 bases spanning the gap. The length of the CDR3 is 13 residues. The germline V gene has CDR1 SGHNT and CDR2 YENEEA. DNA for the CDR3: TGTGCCAGCAGCTTAGTCGCGGACTACGAGCAGTACTTC. The encoded protein is CASSLVADYEQYF.